The 9 T cell receptor beta chains below all came from one sample that was sequenced in a study of OX40 agonist ivuxolimab in advanced cancers. The protocol used for the library was the immunoSEQ multiplex PCR assay. TCRdb carries this immuneACCESS record with in-frame sequences only. Its versions omit some clonotypes, under half of them owing to an unresolved V gene in the studies checked, with the rest unexplained. For this sample the table gives 62,000 or so clones, of which around nine tenths were detected only once. More than 2% of the sample is taken by the ten largest. The specimen comprised CD4+ or CD8+ T cells sorted from blood, sampled in a trial of the OX40 agonist ivuxolimab. These receptors were taken from an adult with an advanced solid tumor such as melanoma, head and neck, liver or kidney cancer.

The V gene is TRBV2, the J gene TRBJ2-3; TRBD1 aligns across 12 bases. V lost 6 bases, J lost 1 base, and 2 bases stayed unmatched. The CDR3 has 15 residues. Germline V gives CDR1 SNHLY, CDR2 FYNNEI. The chain's CDR3 is CASRGQGAGTDTQYF. CDR3 DNA sequence: TGTGCCAGCAGGGGACAGGGGGCCGGCACAGATACGCAGTATTTT.

The V call is TRBV7-6, the J call TRBJ2-5; D not resolved. Trimming stripped 1 base from V and 1 base from J, with 1 base between. Germline CDR1 is SGHVS and CDR2 is FNYEAQ. The CDR3 sequence is 12 residues long. The CDR3 DNA is TGTGCCAGCAGCTTAGGCCAAGAGACCCAGTACTTC. It specifies CASSLGQETQYF.

The chain recombines TRBV28 with TRBJ2-5; TRBD2 aligns across 7 bases. This CDR3 contains 14 residues. CDR1 and CDR2 (germline): MDHEN, SYDVKM. The J segment lost 1 base and the V segment lost 5 bases, leaving 4 bases of the junction unmatched. CDR3 nucleotide sequence: TGTGCCAGCAGTCAGATAGCGGGCCAAGAGACCCAGTACTTC. Protein: CASSQIAGQETQYF.

This chain joins TRBV6-1 and TRBJ2-7; perhaps TRBD2 as D (6 bases). This CDR3 region has 14 residues. The germline V and J ends were trimmed by 7 bases and 1 base, with 14 bases remaining between them. CDR1 is MNHNS and CDR2 is SASEGT in the germline V gene. The CDR3 loop is CASTRHGGSYEQYF. In DNA form, the CDR3 reads TGTGCCAGCACACGACACGGGGGATCCTACGAGCAGTACTTC.

The V call is TRBV27, the J call TRBJ2-5; possibly TRBD1 or TRBD2 for D (5 bases each). The germline V and J ends were trimmed by 3 bases and 2 bases, with 16 bases remaining between them. CDR1 and CDR2 (germline): MNHEY, SMNVEV (reference sequence). The CDR3 spans 16 residues. The CDR3 region is CASSFGLGPGQETQYF. The CDR3 DNA reads as TGTGCCAGCAGTTTCGGACTGGGGCCGGGACAAGAGACCCAGTACTTC.

The rearrangement uses TRBV28 and TRBJ2-1; 7 nucleotides line up with TRBD1. This CDR3 has 14 residues. The V segment lost 8 bases and the J segment 8 bases; nucleotides outside the gene matches: 12. The germline gives CDR1 MDHEN, CDR2 SYDVKM. CDR3 protein: CASCRAGGIDEQFF. In DNA form, the CDR3 reads TGTGCCAGCTGCCGGGCAGGGGGTATCGATGAGCAGTTCTTC.

V gene TRBV6-1 combines with J gene TRBJ2-1; the match to TRBD2 covers 15 bases. Looked up from germline, CDR1 is MNHNS and CDR2 is SASEGT. CDR3 length: 13 amino acids. The ends lost 6 bases at V and 13 bases at J; junction bases unmatched: 4. CDR3 nucleotide sequence: TGTGCCAGCAGCGGACTAGCGGGAGGGCCTCAGTTCTTC. Protein product: CASSGLAGGPQFF.

The chain links TRBV5-1 to TRBJ2-1; 9 nucleotides agree with TRBD1. Trimming at V came to 2 bases and at J to 7 bases, leaving 7 bases not matched to a gene. CDR1 SGHRS and CDR2 YFSETQ come from the germline V gene. The CDR3 spans 15 residues. This chain's CDR3 is CASSLRGQGGNEQFF. The CDR3 DNA sequence: TGCGCCAGCAGCTTAAGGGGACAGGGAGGGAATGAGCAGTTCTTC.

The chain couples TRBV5-1 to TRBJ2-1; TRBD1 might be the D (6 bases). Trimming removed 4 bases at V and 8 bases at J, with 16 bases between. The CDR3 length is 14 residues. CDR1 is SGHRS, CDR2 YFSETQ, per germline. In DNA form, the CDR3 reads TGCGCCAGCAGCAGAACGACAGGCCAAGATGAGCAGTTCTTC. Translating gives CASSRTTGQDEQFF. The full variable domain, its missing parts supplied by reference TRBV5-1 and TRBJ2-1, is KAGVTQTPRYLIKTRGQQVTLSCSPISGHRSVSWYQQTPGQGLQFLFEYFSETQRNKGNFPGRFSGRQFSNSRSEMNVSTLELGDSALYLCASSRTTGQDEQFFGPGTRLTVL.